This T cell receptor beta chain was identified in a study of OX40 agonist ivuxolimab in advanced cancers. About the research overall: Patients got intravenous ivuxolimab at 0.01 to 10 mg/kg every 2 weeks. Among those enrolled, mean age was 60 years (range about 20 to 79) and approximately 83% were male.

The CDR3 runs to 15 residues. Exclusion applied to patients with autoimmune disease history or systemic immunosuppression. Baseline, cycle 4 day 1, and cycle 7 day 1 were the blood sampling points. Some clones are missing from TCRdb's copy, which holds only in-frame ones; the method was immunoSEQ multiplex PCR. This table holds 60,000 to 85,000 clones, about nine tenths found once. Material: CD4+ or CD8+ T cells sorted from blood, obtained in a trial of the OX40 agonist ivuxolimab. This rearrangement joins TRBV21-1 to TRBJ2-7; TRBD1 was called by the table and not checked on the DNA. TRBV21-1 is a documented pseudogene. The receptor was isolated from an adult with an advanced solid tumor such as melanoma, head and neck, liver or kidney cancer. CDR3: CASRAGRGPPYEQYF. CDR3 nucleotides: TGTGCCAGCAGGGCGGGCAGGGGACCTCCCTACGAGCAGTACTTC.